This paragraph covers one TCR beta chain sequence. What it binds is unknown. Profiling relied on immunoSEQ multiplex PCR, and the TCRdb table lists in-frame clones only, not all of them. The repertoire holds 50,000 to 60,000 clones, around 81% seen once, with roughly 4% in the top ten. This sample was taken from a study of T cells in localized non-small cell lung cancer. Study-wide results and limits: Out of the top 100 tumor clones, a median roughly 52 were seen in adjacent lung. Elevated blood T cell density was associated with longer overall survival. Uninvolved adjacent lung had more T cell clonality than any other tissue, topping tumor. Because sequencing included only one region (of the tumor), heterogeneity remains possible.

The CDR3 extends over 13 amino acids. The V end was cut by 11 bases, the J end by 5 bases, with 16 bases between. Germline CDR1 reads LNHDA; CDR2 reads SQIVND (reference sequence). This TCR came from a woman between 35 and 75 years old with stage II lung adenocarcinoma. Source: PBMCs, taken before any cancer treatment. This chain connects TRBV19 to TRBJ1-5; D perhaps matches TRBD1 (5 bases). The CDR3 nucleotides are TGTGCCTCTCAAAAGGGGCGGTATCAGCCCCAGCATTTT. It is translated as CASQKGRYQPQHF.